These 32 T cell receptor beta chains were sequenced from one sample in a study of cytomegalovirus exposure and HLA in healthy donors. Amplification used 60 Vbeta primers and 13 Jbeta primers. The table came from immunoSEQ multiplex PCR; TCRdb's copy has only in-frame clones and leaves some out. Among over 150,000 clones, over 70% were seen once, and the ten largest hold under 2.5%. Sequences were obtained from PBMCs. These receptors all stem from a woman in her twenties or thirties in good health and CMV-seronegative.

For the CDR3, the DNA is TGTGCCAGCAGCCAAGAGGGAGTCGGGGATCAGCCCCAGCATTTT. Protein sequence: CASSQEGVGDQPQHF. V and J are TRBV4-2 and TRBJ1-5; D ambiguous. The CDR3 consists of 15 residues. V dropped 0 bases and J dropped 5 bases, with 11 bases sitting between them. CDR1 LGHNA and CDR2 YNFKEQ come from the germline V gene.

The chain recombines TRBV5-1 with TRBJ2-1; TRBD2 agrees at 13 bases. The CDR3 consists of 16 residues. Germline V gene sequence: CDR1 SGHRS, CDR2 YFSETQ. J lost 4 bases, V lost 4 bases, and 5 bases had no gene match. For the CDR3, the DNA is TGCGCCAGCAGCCCAGGGACTAGCGGGGCATACAATGAGCAGTTCTTC. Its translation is CASSPGTSGAYNEQFF.

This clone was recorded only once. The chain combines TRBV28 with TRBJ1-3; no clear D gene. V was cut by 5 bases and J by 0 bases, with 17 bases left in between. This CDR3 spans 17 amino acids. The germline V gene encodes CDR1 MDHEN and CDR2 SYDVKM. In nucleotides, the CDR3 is TGTGCCAGCAGTGCGGGGTGGCTCTTAAACTCTGGAAACACCATATATTTT. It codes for CASSAGWLLNSGNTIYF.

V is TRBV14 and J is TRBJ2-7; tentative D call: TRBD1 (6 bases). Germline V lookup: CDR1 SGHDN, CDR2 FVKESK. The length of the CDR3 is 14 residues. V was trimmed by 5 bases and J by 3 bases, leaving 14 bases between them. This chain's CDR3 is CASSYTGFLYEQYF. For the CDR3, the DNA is TGTGCCAGCAGCTATACAGGGTTTCTCTACGAGCAGTACTTC.

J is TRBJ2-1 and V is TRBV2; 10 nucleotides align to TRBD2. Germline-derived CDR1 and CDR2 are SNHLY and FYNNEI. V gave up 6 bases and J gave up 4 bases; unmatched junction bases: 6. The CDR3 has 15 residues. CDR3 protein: CASSARLAGYNEQFF. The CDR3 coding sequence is TGTGCCAGCAGCGCCCGACTAGCGGGTTACAATGAGCAGTTCTTC.

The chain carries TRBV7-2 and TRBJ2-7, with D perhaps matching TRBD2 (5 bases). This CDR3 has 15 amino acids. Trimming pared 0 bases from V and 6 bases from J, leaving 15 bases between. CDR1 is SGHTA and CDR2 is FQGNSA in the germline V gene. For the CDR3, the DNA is TGTGCCAGCAGCTTAGCACCCCCGAGGGTCTTCGAGCAGTACTTC. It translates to CASSLAPPRVFEQYF.

DNA for the CDR3: TGTGCCAGCAGTTACGGACTAGCGGGAGGGCCCTACGAGCAGTACTTC. Amino acid sequence: CASSYGLAGGPYEQYF. The J gene is TRBJ2-7, the V gene TRBV28; TRBD2 agrees at 15 bases. Germline V lookup: CDR1 MDHEN, CDR2 SYDVKM. The V gene end was trimmed by 4 bases and the J gene end by 2 bases; junction bases not matched to a gene: 3. The CDR3 covers 16 residues.

The CDR3 DNA follows: TGTGCCAGTTGTACCGGGACAGGGGAAGAGACCCAGTACTTC. Encoded protein: CASCTGTGEETQYF. The rearrangement joins TRBV19 to TRBJ2-5; 10 bases fit TRBD1. This CDR3 comprises 14 residues. The V segment lost 8 bases and the J segment 3 bases; nucleotides outside the gene matches: 6. The germline V gene has CDR1 LNHDA and CDR2 SQIVND (reference sequence).

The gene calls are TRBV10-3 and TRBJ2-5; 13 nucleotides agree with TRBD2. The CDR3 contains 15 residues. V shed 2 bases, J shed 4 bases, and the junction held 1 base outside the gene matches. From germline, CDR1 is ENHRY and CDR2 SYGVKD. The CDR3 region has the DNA TGTGCCATCAGTGAGGGACTAGCGGGGGTAGAGACCCAGTACTTC. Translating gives CAISEGLAGVETQYF.

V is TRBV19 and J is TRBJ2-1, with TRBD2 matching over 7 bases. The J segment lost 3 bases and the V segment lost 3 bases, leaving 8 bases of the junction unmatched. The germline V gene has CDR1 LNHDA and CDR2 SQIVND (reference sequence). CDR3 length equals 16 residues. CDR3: CASSIRGDLYYNEQFF. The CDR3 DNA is TGTGCCAGTAGTATTCGGGGGGATCTCTACTACAATGAGCAGTTCTTC.

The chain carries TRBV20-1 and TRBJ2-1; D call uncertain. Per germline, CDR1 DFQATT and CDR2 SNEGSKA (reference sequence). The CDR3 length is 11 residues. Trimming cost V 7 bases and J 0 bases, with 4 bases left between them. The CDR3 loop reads CSGVSYNEQFF. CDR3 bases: TGCAGTGGAGTCTCCTACAATGAGCAGTTCTTC.

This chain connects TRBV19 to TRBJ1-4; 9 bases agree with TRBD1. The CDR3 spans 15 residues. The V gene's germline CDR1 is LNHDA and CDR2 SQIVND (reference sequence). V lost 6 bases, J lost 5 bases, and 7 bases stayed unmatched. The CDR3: CASRGIGTGNEKLFF. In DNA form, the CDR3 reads TGTGCCAGTAGGGGGATAGGGACAGGGAATGAAAAACTGTTTTTT. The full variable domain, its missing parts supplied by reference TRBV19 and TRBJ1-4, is DGGITQSPKYLFRKEGQNVTLSCEQNLNHDAMYWYRQDPGQGLRLIYYSQIVNDFQKGDIAEGYSVSREKKESFPLTVTSAQKNPTAFYLCASRGIGTGNEKLFFGSGTQLSVL.

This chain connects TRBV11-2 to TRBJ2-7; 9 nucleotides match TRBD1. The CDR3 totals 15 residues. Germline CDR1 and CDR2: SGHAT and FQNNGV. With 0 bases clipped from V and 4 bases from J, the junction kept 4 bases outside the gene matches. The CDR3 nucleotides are TGTGCCAGCAGCTTAGATTTAGGGACAGGGTACGAGCAGTACTTC. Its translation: CASSLDLGTGYEQYF.

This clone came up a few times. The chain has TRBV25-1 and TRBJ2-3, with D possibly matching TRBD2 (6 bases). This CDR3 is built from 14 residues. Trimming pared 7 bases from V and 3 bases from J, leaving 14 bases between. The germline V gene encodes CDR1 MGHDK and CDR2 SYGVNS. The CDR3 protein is CASNRRGGTDTQYF. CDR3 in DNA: TGTGCCAGCAACCGGAGGGGAGGTACAGATACGCAGTATTTT.

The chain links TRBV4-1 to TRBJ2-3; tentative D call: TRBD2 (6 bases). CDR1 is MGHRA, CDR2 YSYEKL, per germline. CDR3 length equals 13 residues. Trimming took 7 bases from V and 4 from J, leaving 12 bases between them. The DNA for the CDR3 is TGCGCCAGCACTGGGGGGAACGCAGATACGCAGTATTTT. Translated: CASTGGNADTQYF.

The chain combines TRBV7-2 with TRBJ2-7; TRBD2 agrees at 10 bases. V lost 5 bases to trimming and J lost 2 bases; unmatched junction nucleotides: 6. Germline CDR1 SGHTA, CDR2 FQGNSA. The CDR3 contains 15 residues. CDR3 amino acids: CASSQGLASAYEQYF. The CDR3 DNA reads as TGTGCCAGCAGCCAGGGACTAGCGTCTGCCTACGAGCAGTACTTC.

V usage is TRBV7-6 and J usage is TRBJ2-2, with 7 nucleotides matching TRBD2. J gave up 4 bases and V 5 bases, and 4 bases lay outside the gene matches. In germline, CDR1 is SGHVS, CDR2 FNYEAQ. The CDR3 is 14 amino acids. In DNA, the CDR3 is TGTGCCAGCAGCCAAGGGACTACCACCGGGGAGCTGTTTTTT. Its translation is CASSQGTTTGELFF.

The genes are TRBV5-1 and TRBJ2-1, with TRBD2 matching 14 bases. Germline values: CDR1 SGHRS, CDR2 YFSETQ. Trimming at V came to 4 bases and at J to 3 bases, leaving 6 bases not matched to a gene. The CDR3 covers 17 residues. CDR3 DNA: TGCGCCAGCAGCATCGGACTAGCGGGAGGAGGCTACAATGAGCAGTTCTTC. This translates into CASSIGLAGGGYNEQFF.

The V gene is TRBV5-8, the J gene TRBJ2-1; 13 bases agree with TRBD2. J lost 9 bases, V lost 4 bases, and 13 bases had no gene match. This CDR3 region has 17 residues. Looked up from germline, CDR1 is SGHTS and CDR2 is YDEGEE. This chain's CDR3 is CASSQRTSGSWGGEQFF. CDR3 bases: TGTGCCAGCAGCCAAAGGACTAGCGGGAGCTGGGGGGGTGAGCAGTTCTTC.

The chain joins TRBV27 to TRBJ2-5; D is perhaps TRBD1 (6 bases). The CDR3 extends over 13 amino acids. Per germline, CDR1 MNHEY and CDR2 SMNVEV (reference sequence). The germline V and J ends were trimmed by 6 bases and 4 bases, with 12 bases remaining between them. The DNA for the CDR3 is TGTGCCAGCAGGGGTGACAGGCGAGAGACCCAGTACTTC. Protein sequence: CASRGDRRETQYF.

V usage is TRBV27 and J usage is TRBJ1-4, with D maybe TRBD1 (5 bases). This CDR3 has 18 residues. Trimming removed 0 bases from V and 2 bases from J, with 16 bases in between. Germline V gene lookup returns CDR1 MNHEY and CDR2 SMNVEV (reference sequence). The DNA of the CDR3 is TGTGCCAGCAGTTTATCGAGCATCGGGGGGGACACTAATGAAAAACTGTTTTTT. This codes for CASSLSSIGGDTNEKLFF.

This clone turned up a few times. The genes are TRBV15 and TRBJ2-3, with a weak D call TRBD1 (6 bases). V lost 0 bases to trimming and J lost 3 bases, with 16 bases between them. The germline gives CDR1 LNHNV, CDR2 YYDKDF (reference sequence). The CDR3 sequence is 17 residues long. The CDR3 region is CATSRDLTGKGTDTQYF. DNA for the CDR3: TGTGCCACCAGCAGAGATCTTACAGGGAAGGGGACAGATACGCAGTATTTT.

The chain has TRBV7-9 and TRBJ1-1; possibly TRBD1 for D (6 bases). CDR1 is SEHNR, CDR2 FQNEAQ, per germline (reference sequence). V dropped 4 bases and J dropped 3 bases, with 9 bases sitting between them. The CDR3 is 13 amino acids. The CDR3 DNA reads TGTGCCAGCAGCTCCGGACAGTACACTGAAGCTTTCTTT. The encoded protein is CASSSGQYTEAFF.

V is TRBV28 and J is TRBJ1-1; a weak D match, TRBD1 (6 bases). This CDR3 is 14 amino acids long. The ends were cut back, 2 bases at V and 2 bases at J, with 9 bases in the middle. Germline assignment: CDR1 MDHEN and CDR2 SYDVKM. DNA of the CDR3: TGTGCCAGCAGTTTAGCAGGGGTCAACACTGAAGCTTTCTTT. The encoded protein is CASSLAGVNTEAFF.

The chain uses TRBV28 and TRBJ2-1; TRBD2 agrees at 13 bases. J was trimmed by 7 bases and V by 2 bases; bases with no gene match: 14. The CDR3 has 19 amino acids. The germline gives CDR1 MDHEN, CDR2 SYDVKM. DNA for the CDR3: TGTGCCAGCAGTTTACCATCATTAAGGACTAGCGGGAGTAGGAATGAGCAGTTCTTC. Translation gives CASSLPSLRTSGSRNEQFF. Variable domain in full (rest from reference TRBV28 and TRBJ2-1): DVKVTQSSRYLVKRTGEKVFLECVQDMDHENMFWYRQDPGLGLRLIYFSYDVKMKEKGDIPEGYSVSREKKERFSLILESASTNQTSMYLCASSLPSLRTSGSRNEQFFGPGTRLTVL.

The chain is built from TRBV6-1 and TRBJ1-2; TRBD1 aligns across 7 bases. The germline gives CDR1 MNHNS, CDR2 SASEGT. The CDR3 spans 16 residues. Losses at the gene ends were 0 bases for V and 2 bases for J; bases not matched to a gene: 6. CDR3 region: CASSEAAETGNYGYTF. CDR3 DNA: TGTGCCAGCAGTGAAGCCGCGGAGACAGGGAACTATGGCTACACCTTC.

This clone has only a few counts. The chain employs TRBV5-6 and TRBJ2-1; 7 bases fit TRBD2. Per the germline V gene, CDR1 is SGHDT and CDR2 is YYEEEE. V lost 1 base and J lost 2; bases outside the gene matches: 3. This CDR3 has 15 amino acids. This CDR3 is CASSLLSGTYNEQFF. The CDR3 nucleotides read TGTGCCAGCAGCTTGTTAAGCGGGACCTACAATGAGCAGTTCTTC.

The chain's CDR3 is CASSLGGLAASYEQYF. In nucleotides, the CDR3 is TGTGCCAGCAGCTTAGGGGGACTAGCGGCTTCCTACGAGCAGTACTTC. The chain recombines TRBV7-8 with TRBJ2-7, with TRBD2 matching 11 bases. Germline CDR1 is SGHVS and CDR2 is FQNEAQ. The CDR3 is 16 residues long. The J segment lost 1 base and the V segment lost 1 base, leaving 3 bases of the junction unmatched. The full variable domain, rest sourced from reference TRBV7-8 and TRBJ2-7, is GAGVSQSPRYKVAKRGQDVALRCDPISGHVSLFWYQQALGQGPEFLTYFQNEAQLDKSGLPSDRFFAERPEGSVSTLKIQRTQQEDSAVYLCASSLGGLAASYEQYFGPGTRLTVT.

CDR3 loop: CASSLPPGAGGINEQFF. The CDR3 DNA is TGTGCCAGCAGTTTACCCCCGGGGGCGGGAGGAATCAATGAGCAGTTCTTC. V is TRBV28 and J is TRBJ2-1; 8 bases fit TRBD2. Germline-derived CDR1 and CDR2 are MDHEN and SYDVKM. The CDR3 has 17 amino acids. Trimming at V came to 2 bases and at J to 6 bases, leaving 12 bases not matched to a gene. The variable domain in full, with the rest retrieved from reference TRBV28 and TRBJ2-1, is DVKVTQSSRYLVKRTGEKVFLECVQDMDHENMFWYRQDPGLGLRLIYFSYDVKMKEKGDIPEGYSVSREKKERFSLILESASTNQTSMYLCASSLPPGAGGINEQFFGPGTRLTVL.

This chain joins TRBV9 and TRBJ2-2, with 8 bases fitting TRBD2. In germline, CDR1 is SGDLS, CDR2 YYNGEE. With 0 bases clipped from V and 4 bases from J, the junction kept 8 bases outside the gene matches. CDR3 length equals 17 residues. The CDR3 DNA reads TGTGCCAGCAGCGTAGATAAGCGGGGGAGATTCACCGGGGAGCTGTTTTTT. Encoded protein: CASSVDKRGRFTGELFF. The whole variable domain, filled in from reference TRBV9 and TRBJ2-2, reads DSGVTQTPKHLITATGQRVTLRCSPRSGDLSVYWYQQSLDQGLQFLIQYYNGEERAKGNILERFSAQQFPDLHSELNLSSLELGDSALYFCASSVDKRGRFTGELFFGEGSRLTVL.

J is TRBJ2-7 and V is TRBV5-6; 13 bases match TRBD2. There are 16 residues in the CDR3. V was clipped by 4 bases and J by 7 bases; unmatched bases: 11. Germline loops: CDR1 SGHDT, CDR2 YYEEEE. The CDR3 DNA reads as TGTGCCAGCAGCCGAAATCGGGGACTAGCGGGGAGGGAGCAGTACTTC. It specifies CASSRNRGLAGREQYF. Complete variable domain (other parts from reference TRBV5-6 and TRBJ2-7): DAGVTQSPTHLIKTRGQQVTLRCSPKSGHDTVSWYQQALGQGPQFIFQYYEEEERQRGNFPDRFSGHQFPNYSSELNVNALLLGDSALYLCASSRNRGLAGREQYFGPGTRLTVT.

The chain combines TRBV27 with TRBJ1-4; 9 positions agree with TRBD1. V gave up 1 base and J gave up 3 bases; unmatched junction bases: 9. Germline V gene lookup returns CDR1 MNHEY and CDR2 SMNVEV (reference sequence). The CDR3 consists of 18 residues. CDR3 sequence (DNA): TGTGCCAGCAGTTTATTTGGGACAGGGACTTCCTCTAATGAAAAACTGTTTTTT. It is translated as CASSLFGTGTSSNEKLFF.